These 29 T cell receptor beta chains originate from one sample sequenced in a study of radiotherapy plus CTLA-4 blockade in lung cancer. Produced via immunoSEQ multiplex PCR; TCRdb's table is partial and in-frame only. The table records about 78,000 clones, 70% to 90% of them present only once. The sample consisted of peripheral blood, taken from a patient treated with radiotherapy plus ipilimumab. The receptors here all came from a human donor with non-small cell lung cancer who had stable disease on radiotherapy plus ipilimumab.

The chain joins TRBV2 to TRBJ2-5; D is uncertain. Trimming stripped 7 bases from V and 9 bases from J, with 15 bases between. Germline V lookup: CDR1 SNHLY, CDR2 FYNNEI. The CDR3 totals 12 residues. Here the CDR3 reads CASIARVGSQYF. DNA of the CDR3: TGTGCCAGCATCGCAAGGGTGGGGTCCCAGTACTTC.

This clone was seen only a few times. The chain is built from TRBV7-2 and TRBJ2-7; 7 bases align to TRBD1. V lost 5 bases to trimming and J lost 6 bases; unmatched junction nucleotides: 10. This CDR3 spans 14 amino acids. Germline CDR1 SGHTA, CDR2 FQGNSA. Written as DNA, the CDR3 is TGTGCCAGCAGCCGGGACAGTCTGTACGGCGAGCAGTACTTC. Translation: CASSRDSLYGEQYF. Complete variable domain (other parts from reference TRBV7-2 and TRBJ2-7): GAGVSQSPSNKVTEKGKDVELRCDPISGHTALYWYRQSLGQGLEFLIYFQGNSAPDKSGLPSDRFSAERTGGSVSTLTIQRTQQEDSAVYLCASSRDSLYGEQYFGPGTRLTVT.

The chain couples TRBV10-3 to TRBJ2-5; 8 nucleotides agree with TRBD2. The J call may be incorrect, as the DNA end agrees better with TRBJ2-7. The CDR3 runs to 15 residues. Germline V CDR1 and CDR2: ENHRY, SYGVKD. CDR3 sequence reads: CANDELADPSYEQYF. DNA of the CDR3: TGTGCCAACGATGAACTAGCGGACCCCTCGTACGAGCAGTACTTC.

V gene TRBV2 combines with J gene TRBJ2-2; the D gene could be TRBD1 or TRBD2 (6 bases each). V lost 6 bases, J lost 0 bases, and 14 bases lay in between. CDR1 is SNHLY and CDR2 is FYNNEI in the germline V gene. This CDR3 contains 16 residues. CDR3 DNA: TGTGCCAGCAGGGGGGGACAAATTACGAACACCGGGGAGCTGTTTTTT. It encodes CASRGGQITNTGELFF.

In this sample, this clone turned up a few times. The chain is built from TRBV6-1 and TRBJ2-7; unclear D gene. Trimming took off 5 bases at V and 0 bases at J, with 8 bases between the two ends. CDR3 length: 13 residues. CDR1 is MNHNS, CDR2 SASEGT, per germline. DNA for the CDR3: TGTGCCAGCAGTTTGACTGTCTCCTACGAGCAGTACTTC. Its protein is CASSLTVSYEQYF.

The rearrangement uses TRBV11-3 and TRBJ2-1, with D tentatively TRBD1 (6 bases). Trimming left V 2 bases short and J 10 bases short, with 18 bases between. Germline assignment: CDR1 SGHNT and CDR2 YENEEA. The CDR3 is 15 residues long. The CDR3: CASSLSGQSRVEQFF. The CDR3 DNA reads TGTGCCAGCAGCTTATCGGGACAATCTAGGGTGGAGCAGTTCTTC.

The CDR3 sequence is CASSSIGADTQYF. The CDR3 region has the DNA TGTGCCAGTAGTAGCATCGGGGCAGATACGCAGTATTTT. This chain connects TRBV19 to TRBJ2-3; the D gene is possibly TRBD2 (5 bases). V was trimmed by 4 bases and J by 4 bases, leaving 9 bases between them. CDR1 LNHDA and CDR2 SQIVND come from the germline V gene (reference sequence). The CDR3 totals 13 residues. Using reference TRBV19 and TRBJ2-3 for the parts outside the CDR3, the full variable domain is DGGITQSPKYLFRKEGQNVTLSCEQNLNHDAMYWYRQDPGQGLRLIYYSQIVNDFQKGDIAEGYSVSREKKESFPLTVTSAQKNPTAFYLCASSSIGADTQYFGPGTRLTVL.

This chain links TRBV7-2 with TRBJ2-7; possibly TRBD2 for D (5 bases). The germline CDR1 and CDR2 sequences are SGHTA and FQGNSA. V gave up 3 bases and J gave up 7 bases, with 10 bases separating them. This CDR3 is 12 amino acids long. In nucleotides, the CDR3 is TGTGCCAGCAGCTTCCGGACTCCGGAGCAGTACTTC. It encodes CASSFRTPEQYF.

The chain recombines TRBV28 with TRBJ2-2; 9 bases match TRBD2. The V gene end was trimmed by 3 bases and the J gene end by 4 bases; junction bases not matched to a gene: 6. The germline gives CDR1 MDHEN, CDR2 SYDVKM. This CDR3 spans 16 amino acids. DNA of the CDR3: TGTGCCAGCAGTTTCGTGGCGGGGGGGCGCACCGGGGAGCTGTTTTTT. Translated: CASSFVAGGRTGELFF.

This chain links TRBV6-5 with TRBJ2-7; D gene uncertain. The CDR3 has 13 residues. Per germline, CDR1 MNHEY and CDR2 SVGAGI. Trimming stripped 6 bases from V and 0 bases from J, with 9 bases between. The CDR3 region is CASRSSSSYEQYF. The CDR3, as DNA: TGTGCCAGCAGGTCCTCAAGCTCCTACGAGCAGTACTTC.

The chain combines TRBV30 with TRBJ2-6, with D perhaps TRBD2 (7 bases). Germline loops: CDR1 GTSNPN, CDR2 SVGIG (reference sequence). The CDR3 has 17 amino acids. V gave up 4 bases and J gave up 2 bases, with 18 bases separating them. The chain's CDR3 is CAWMRGRAKAGANVLTF. CDR3 DNA: TGTGCCTGGATGAGGGGGAGGGCGAAGGCTGGGGCCAACGTCCTGACTTTC.

This rearrangement joins TRBV10-3 to TRBJ1-3; TRBD1 is a possible D gene (5 bases). The CDR3 totals 15 residues. Trimming stripped 0 bases from V and 0 bases from J, with 6 bases between. Germline loops: CDR1 ENHRY, CDR2 SYGVKD. CDR3 protein: CAISESGGSGNTIYF. CDR3 sequence (DNA): TGTGCCATCAGTGAGTCGGGGGGCTCTGGAAACACCATATATTTT.

This chain joins TRBV7-9 and TRBJ2-3, with TRBD1 as a possible D gene (5 bases). Germline V gene lookup returns CDR1 SEHNR and CDR2 FQNEAQ (reference sequence). The CDR3 is 17 amino acids. V was trimmed by 4 bases and J by 2 bases, leaving 19 bases between them. CDR3 protein: CASSSGIQGLYTDTQYF. The CDR3 DNA follows: TGTGCCAGCAGCTCCGGAATCCAGGGTTTGTACACAGATACGCAGTATTTT. Variable domain in full (rest from reference TRBV7-9 and TRBJ2-3): DTGVSQNPRHKITKRGQNVTFRCDPISEHNRLYWYRQTLGQGPEFLTYFQNEAQLEKSRLLSDRFSAERPKGSFSTLEIQRTEQGDSAMYLCASSSGIQGLYTDTQYFGPGTRLTVL.

The V and J genes are TRBV9 and TRBJ2-5; D is perhaps TRBD1 (6 bases). Trimming removed 4 bases at V and 1 base at J, with 14 bases between. The germline V gene has CDR1 SGDLS and CDR2 YYNGEE. The CDR3 loop spans 15 amino acids. The DNA for the CDR3 is TGTGCCAGCAGCACTTCAGGGGTAACCCAAGAGACCCAGTACTTC. Amino acids: CASSTSGVTQETQYF.

The V call is TRBV11-3, the J call TRBJ1-4; possible D gene TRBD1, 5 bases. With 5 bases removed from V and 4 bases from J, the gap between germline ends came to 11 bases. CDR1 is SGHNT, CDR2 YENEEA, per germline. The CDR3 runs 14 residues. CDR3: CASSPAGYNEKLFF. In DNA, the CDR3 is TGTGCCAGCAGCCCCGCAGGGTATAATGAAAAACTGTTTTTT. Based on the CDR3 plus reference TRBV11-3 and TRBJ1-4, the full variable domain is EAGVVQSPRYKIIEKKQPVAFWCNPISGHNTLYWYLQNLGQGPELLIRYENEEAVDDSQLPKDRFSAERLKGVDSTLKIQPAELGDSAVYLCASSPAGYNEKLFFGSGTQLSVL.

This chain uses TRBV11-2 with TRBJ2-1, with D hard to call. There are 13 residues in the CDR3. CDR1 SGHAT and CDR2 FQNNGV come from the germline V gene. Between the trimmed V and J ends, which lost 3 bases and 5 bases, there was a span of 8 bases. CDR3 DNA sequence: TGTGCCAGCAGCTTTGCTAGTCACAATGAGCAGTTCTTC. Amino acid sequence: CASSFASHNEQFF. Based on the CDR3 plus reference TRBV11-2 and TRBJ2-1, the full variable domain is EAGVAQSPRYKIIEKRQSVAFWCNPISGHATLYWYQQILGQGPKLLIQFQNNGVVDDSQLPKDRFSAERLKGVDSTLKIQPAKLEDSAVYLCASSFASHNEQFFGPGTRLTVL.

The V call is TRBV2, the J call TRBJ2-1; tentative D call: TRBD1 (5 bases). V was shortened by 2 bases and J by 6 bases, with 8 bases between the two germline ends. CDR3 length equals 13 residues. The germline V gene has CDR1 SNHLY and CDR2 FYNNEI. The DNA of the CDR3 is TGTGCCAGCAGTGAATCGCAGGGCAATGAGCAGTTCTTC. Translated, it gives CASSESQGNEQFF.

The J gene is TRBJ2-2, the V gene TRBV27; D is possibly TRBD1 (7 bases). The CDR3 has 15 residues. Germline V lookup: CDR1 MNHEY, CDR2 SMNVEV (reference sequence). V lost 5 bases and J lost 0, with 10 bases in between. This CDR3 is CASSAGQPNTGELFF. CDR3 sequence (DNA): TGTGCCAGCAGTGCGGGACAGCCGAACACCGGGGAGCTGTTTTTT.

The chain combines TRBV18 with TRBJ2-1; TRBD1 aligns across 9 bases. Germline assignment: CDR1 KGHSH and CDR2 LQKENI. This CDR3 is built from 14 residues. Trimming at V came to 1 base and at J to 15 bases, leaving 10 bases not matched to a gene. As DNA, the CDR3 is TGTGCCAGCTCACCACTGGCGGGGACAGGGAATCTGTTCTTC. Protein sequence: CASSPLAGTGNLFF.

The chain links TRBV6-5 to TRBJ2-7; 7 nucleotides align to TRBD2. The CDR3 is 14 amino acids. V was clipped by 7 bases and J by 6 bases; unmatched bases: 12. The V gene's germline CDR1 is MNHEY and CDR2 SVGAGI. CDR3 protein: CASNPAAGRFEQYF. The CDR3 DNA follows: TGTGCCAGCAACCCTGCAGCGGGACGATTCGAGCAGTACTTC.

The chain uses TRBV28 and TRBJ2-1, with D possibly called TRBD1 or TRBD2 (5 bases each). Trimming left V 3 bases short and J 4 bases short, with 13 bases between. The CDR3 has 15 residues. Germline V gives CDR1 MDHEN, CDR2 SYDVKM. The CDR3 sequence: CASSFRDGGYNEQFF. The CDR3 bases are TGTGCCAGCAGTTTCCGGGACGGCGGGTACAATGAGCAGTTCTTC.

The chain has TRBV28 and TRBJ1-5, with a tentative D call TRBD1 (5 bases). The V gene lost 7 bases and the J gene lost 0 bases, with 19 bases spanning the gap. Germline V gives CDR1 MDHEN, CDR2 SYDVKM. This CDR3 has 17 amino acids. CDR3 residues: CASKGEPTGYSNQPQHF. Written as DNA, the CDR3 is TGTGCCAGCAAAGGGGAGCCTACAGGCTATAGCAATCAGCCCCAGCATTTT.

The chain joins TRBV30 to TRBJ1-4, with 8 bases aligning to TRBD1. The CDR3 runs 15 residues. The ends lost 2 bases at V and 3 bases at J; junction bases unmatched: 5. Germline V gene sequence: CDR1 GTSNPN, CDR2 SVGIG (reference sequence). DNA for the CDR3: TGTGCCTGGAGTCCCGACAGGGGTTCTAATGAAAAACTGTTTTTT. The encoded protein is CAWSPDRGSNEKLFF.

The chain carries TRBV5-1 and TRBJ2-1, with TRBD2 identical over 12 bases. The CDR3 runs 16 residues. The junction had 7 bases not matched to a gene; V was cut back by 2 bases and J by 7 bases. Germline CDR1 and CDR2: SGHRS and YFSETQ. CDR3 region: CASSLILAGGRNEQFF. The CDR3, as DNA: TGCGCCAGCAGCTTAATTCTAGCGGGAGGGCGAAATGAGCAGTTCTTC.

The rearrangement joins TRBV16 to TRBJ2-2; D may be TRBD2 (5 bases). The CDR3 length is 14 residues. V was clipped by 7 bases and J by 4 bases, with 13 bases between them. CDR1 and CDR2 (germline): KGHSY, FQNENV. CDR3 protein: CASKERTVTGELFF. The DNA for the CDR3 is TGTGCCAGCAAAGAGCGGACTGTCACCGGGGAGCTGTTTTTT.

The chain carries TRBV19 and TRBJ2-2; unclear D gene. V shed 8 bases and J shed 6 bases, with 4 bases lying between them. CDR3 length equals 10 residues. CDR1 and CDR2 from the germline V gene are LNHDA and SQIVND (reference sequence). CDR3 nucleotide sequence: TGTGCCAGTGAAGCCGGGGAGCTGTTTTTT. Translated, it gives CASEAGELFF. Filled out from reference TRBV19 and TRBJ2-2, the complete variable domain reads DGGITQSPKYLFRKEGQNVTLSCEQNLNHDAMYWYRQDPGQGLRLIYYSQIVNDFQKGDIAEGYSVSREKKESFPLTVTSAQKNPTAFYLCASEAGELFFGEGSRLTVL.

DNA for the CDR3: TGTGCCAGCAGTTTCAGCGGACCCTCCTACAATGAGCAGTTCTTC. Translated, it gives CASSFSGPSYNEQFF. The gene calls are TRBV27 and TRBJ2-1; TRBD2 is a possible D gene (5 bases). CDR1 is MNHEY and CDR2 is SMNVEV in the germline V gene (reference sequence). This CDR3 is 15 amino acids long. V gave up 3 bases and J gave up 0 bases, with 9 bases separating them.

This chain links TRBV6-1 with TRBJ1-1, with D maybe TRBD1 (5 bases). Germline V lookup: CDR1 MNHNS, CDR2 SASEGT. Deletions cut 2 bases from V and 6 bases from J, with 10 bases between. This CDR3 is 13 amino acids long. The CDR3 coding sequence is TGTGCCAGCAGTGAATCAGGGATCCCTGAAGCTTTCTTT. This translates into CASSESGIPEAFF.

The rearrangement uses TRBV9 and TRBJ2-5; the match to TRBD2 covers 16 bases. This CDR3 is 17 amino acids long. Germline trimming cut 4 bases from V and 2 bases from J; bases unmatched to any gene: 5. Germline V gene lookup returns CDR1 SGDLS and CDR2 YYNGEE. CDR3 region: CASSSGLAGGLQETQYF. The CDR3 DNA reads TGTGCCAGCAGCTCGGGACTAGCGGGAGGGCTACAAGAGACCCAGTACTTC.